Described below is a single T cell receptor beta chain sequence and its context. Its antigen is not identified. This CDR3 has 15 residues. J gave up 6 bases and V 3 bases, and 5 bases lay outside the gene matches. Germline assignment: CDR1 SGHRS and CDR2 YFSETQ. The record originates from a study of blood T cells in healthy people across ages. The study's findings and limits: Older age went with lower TCR beta diversity per million T cells, in a roughly linear way.

A second about 6 to 12 cycle PCR used barcoded and J-beta primers. TCRdb fed the 5' RACE reads into MiXCR, producing one record per CDR3 protein. Among around 1.7 million distinct CDR3 sequences, approximately 30% were seen once, and the ten largest hold over 7%. This clonotype originated in a woman aged 25 to 39 in good health. The sample was blood. The rearrangement links TRBV5-1 to TRBJ1-4, with TRBD1 identical over 10 bases. The CDR3 DNA follows: TGCGCCAGCAGCTCATCCGGGACAGGGGATGAAAAACTGTTTTTT. Translation: CASSSSGTGDEKLFF. The full variable domain, with the rest looked up from reference TRBV5-1 and TRBJ1-4, is KAGVTQTPRYLIKTRGQQVTLSCSPISGHRSVSWYQQTPGQGLQFLFEYFSETQRNKGNFPGRFSGRQFSNSRSEMNVSTLELGDSALYLCASSSSGTGDEKLFFGSGTQLSVL.